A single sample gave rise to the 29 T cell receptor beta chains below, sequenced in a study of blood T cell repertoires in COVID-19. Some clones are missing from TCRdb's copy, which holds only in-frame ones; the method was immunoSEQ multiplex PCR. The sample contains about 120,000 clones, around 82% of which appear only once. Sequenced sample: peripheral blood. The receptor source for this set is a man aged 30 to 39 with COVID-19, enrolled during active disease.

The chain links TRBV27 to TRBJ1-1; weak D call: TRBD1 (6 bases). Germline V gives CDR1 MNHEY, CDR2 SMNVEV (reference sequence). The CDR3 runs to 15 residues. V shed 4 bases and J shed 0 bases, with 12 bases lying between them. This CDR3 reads CASSWDQGLNTEAFF. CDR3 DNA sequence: TGTGCCAGCAGTTGGGACCAGGGGCTGAACACTGAAGCTTTCTTT.

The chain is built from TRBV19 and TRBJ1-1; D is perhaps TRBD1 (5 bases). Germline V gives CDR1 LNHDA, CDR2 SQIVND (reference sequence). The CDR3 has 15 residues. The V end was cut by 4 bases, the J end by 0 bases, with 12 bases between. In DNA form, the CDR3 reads TGTGCCAGTAGTACCACCGGGGGACTGAACACTGAAGCTTTCTTT. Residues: CASSTTGGLNTEAFF.

The CDR3 sequence: CASGLPGDYGYTF. The CDR3 DNA reads as TGTGCCAGCGGACTCCCCGGAGACTATGGCTACACCTTC. The chain recombines TRBV7-8 with TRBJ1-2, with unresolved D. CDR3 size: 13 residues. The V gene's germline CDR1 is SGHVS and CDR2 FQNEAQ. With 8 bases removed from V and 3 bases from J, the gap between germline ends came to 13 bases.

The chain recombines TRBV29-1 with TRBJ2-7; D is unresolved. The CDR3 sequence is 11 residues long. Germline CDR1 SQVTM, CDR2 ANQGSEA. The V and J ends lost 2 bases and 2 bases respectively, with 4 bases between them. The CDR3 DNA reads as TGCAGCGTTGAACAGACCTACGAGCAGTACTTC. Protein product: CSVEQTYEQYF.

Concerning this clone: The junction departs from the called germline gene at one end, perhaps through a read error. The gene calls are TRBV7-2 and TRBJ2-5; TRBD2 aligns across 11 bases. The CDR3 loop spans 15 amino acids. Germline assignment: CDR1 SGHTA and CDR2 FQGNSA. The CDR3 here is CASSVHSGGASGQDF. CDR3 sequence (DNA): TGTGCCAGCAGCGTACATAGCGGGGGGGCCTCGGGCCAGGACTTC.

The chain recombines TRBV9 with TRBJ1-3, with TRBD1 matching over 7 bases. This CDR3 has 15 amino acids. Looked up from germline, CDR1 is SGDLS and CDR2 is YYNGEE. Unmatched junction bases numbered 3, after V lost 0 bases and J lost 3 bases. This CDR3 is CASSVEQGFGNTIYF. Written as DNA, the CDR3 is TGTGCCAGCAGCGTAGAACAGGGGTTTGGAAACACCATATATTTT.

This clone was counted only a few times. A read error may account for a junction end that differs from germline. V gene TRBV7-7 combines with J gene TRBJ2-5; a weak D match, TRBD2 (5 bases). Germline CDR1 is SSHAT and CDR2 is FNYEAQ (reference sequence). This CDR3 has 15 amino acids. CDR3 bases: TGTGCTAGCAGCTTAAGAGGGTCAGGCGAAGAGACCCAGTACTTC. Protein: CASSLRGSGEETQYF.

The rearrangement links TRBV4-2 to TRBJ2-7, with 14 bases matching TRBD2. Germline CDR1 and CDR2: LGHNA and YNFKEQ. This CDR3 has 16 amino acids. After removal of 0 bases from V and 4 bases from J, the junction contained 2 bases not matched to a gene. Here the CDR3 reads CASSQEWTSGRYEQYF. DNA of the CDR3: TGTGCCAGCAGCCAAGAGTGGACTAGCGGGAGGTACGAGCAGTACTTC.

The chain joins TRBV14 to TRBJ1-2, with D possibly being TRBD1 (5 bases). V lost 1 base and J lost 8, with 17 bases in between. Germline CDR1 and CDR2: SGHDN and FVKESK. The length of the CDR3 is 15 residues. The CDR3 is CASSQAWTEEGGYTF. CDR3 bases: TGTGCCAGCAGCCAAGCTTGGACTGAGGAGGGGGGCTACACCTTC.

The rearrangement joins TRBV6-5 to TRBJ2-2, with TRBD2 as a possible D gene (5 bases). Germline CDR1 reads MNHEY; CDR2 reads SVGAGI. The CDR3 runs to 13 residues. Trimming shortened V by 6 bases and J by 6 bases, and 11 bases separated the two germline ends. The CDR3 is CASRHPGAGELFF. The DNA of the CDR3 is TGTGCCAGCAGGCACCCCGGGGCCGGGGAGCTGTTTTTT.

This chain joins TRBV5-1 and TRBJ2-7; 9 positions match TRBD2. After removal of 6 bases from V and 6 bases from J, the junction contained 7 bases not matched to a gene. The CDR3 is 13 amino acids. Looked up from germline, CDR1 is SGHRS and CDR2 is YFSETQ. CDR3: CASTLAGEGEQYF. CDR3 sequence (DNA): TGCGCCAGCACGTTAGCGGGAGAAGGCGAGCAGTACTTC.

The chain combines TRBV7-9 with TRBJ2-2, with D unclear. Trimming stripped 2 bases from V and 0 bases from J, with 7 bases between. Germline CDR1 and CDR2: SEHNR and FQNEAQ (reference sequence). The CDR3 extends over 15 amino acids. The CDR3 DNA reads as TGTGCCAGCAGCTTATCTACAGCGAACACCGGGGAGCTGTTTTTT. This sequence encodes CASSLSTANTGELFF.

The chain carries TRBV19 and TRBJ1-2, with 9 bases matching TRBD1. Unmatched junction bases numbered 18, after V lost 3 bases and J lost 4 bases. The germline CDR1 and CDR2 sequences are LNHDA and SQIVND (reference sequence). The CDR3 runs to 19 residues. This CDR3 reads CASSIRTGTGPSRGYGYTF. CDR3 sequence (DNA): TGTGCCAGTAGTATCAGAACCGGGACAGGGCCCTCGCGGGGCTATGGCTACACCTTC.

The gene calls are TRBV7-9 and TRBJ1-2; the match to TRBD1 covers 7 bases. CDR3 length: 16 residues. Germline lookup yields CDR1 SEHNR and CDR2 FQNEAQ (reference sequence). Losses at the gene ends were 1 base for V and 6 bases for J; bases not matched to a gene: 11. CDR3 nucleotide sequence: TGTGCCAGCAGCTTAGGTCCCGGGACAGATAATAATGGCTACACCTTC. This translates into CASSLGPGTDNNGYTF.

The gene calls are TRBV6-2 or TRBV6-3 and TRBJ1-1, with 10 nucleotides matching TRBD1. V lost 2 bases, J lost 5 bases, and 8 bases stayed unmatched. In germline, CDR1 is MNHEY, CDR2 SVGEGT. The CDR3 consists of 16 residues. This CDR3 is CASSYNRGTGVTEAFF. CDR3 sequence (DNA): TGTGCCAGCAGTTACAACCGGGGGACAGGGGTTACTGAAGCTTTCTTT.

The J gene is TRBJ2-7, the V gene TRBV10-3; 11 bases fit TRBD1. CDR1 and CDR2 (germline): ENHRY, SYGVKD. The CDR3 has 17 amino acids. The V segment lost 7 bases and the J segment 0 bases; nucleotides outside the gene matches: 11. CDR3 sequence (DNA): TGTGCCATCACCCCCTCGGACAGGGGGCTATCCTCCTACGAGCAGTACTTC. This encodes CAITPSDRGLSSYEQYF.

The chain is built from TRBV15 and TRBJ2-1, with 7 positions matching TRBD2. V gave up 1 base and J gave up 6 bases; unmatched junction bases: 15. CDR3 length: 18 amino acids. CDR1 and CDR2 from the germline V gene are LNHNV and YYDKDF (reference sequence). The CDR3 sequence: CATSRVVSGREIPNEQFF. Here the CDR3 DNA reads TGTGCCACCAGCAGAGTAGTTAGTGGGCGGGAGATCCCCAATGAGCAGTTCTTC.

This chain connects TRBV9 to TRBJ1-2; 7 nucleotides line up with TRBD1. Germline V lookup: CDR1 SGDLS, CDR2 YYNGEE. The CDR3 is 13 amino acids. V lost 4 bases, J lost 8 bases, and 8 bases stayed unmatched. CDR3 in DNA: TGTGCCAGCAGCAGCCAGGGGGGTTCCGGCTACACCTTC. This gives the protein CASSSQGGSGYTF.

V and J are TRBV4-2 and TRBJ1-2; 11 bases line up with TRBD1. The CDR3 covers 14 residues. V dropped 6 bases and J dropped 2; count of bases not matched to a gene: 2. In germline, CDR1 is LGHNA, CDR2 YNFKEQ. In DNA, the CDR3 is TGTGCCAGCAGGCGGACAGGGGGCAACTATGGCTACACCTTC. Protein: CASRRTGGNYGYTF.

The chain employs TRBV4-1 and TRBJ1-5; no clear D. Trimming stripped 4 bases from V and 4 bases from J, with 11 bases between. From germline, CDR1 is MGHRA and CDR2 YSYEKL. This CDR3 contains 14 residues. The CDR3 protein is CASSLGGGNQPQHF. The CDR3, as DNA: TGCGCCAGCAGCCTGGGAGGCGGTAATCAGCCCCAGCATTTT.

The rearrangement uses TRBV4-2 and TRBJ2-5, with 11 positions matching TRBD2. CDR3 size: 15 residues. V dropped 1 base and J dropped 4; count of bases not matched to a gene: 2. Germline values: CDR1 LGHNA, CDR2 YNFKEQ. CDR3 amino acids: CASSQVTSGTETQYF. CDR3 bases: TGTGCCAGCAGCCAAGTGACTAGCGGGACAGAGACCCAGTACTTC.

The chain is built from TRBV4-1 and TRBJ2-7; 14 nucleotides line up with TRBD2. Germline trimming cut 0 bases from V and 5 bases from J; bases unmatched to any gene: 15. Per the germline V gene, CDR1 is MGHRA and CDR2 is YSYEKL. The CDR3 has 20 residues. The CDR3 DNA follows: TGCGCCAGCAGCCAAGAAGGGACTAGCGGGAGAACTCCTTATAAGGACGAGCAGTACTTC. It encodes CASSQEGTSGRTPYKDEQYF.

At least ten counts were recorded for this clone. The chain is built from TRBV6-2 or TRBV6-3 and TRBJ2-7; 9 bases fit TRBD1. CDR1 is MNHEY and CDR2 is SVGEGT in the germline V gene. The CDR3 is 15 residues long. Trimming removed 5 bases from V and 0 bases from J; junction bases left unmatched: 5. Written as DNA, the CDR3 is TGTGCCAGCAGTACCCCGACAGGGGGCTCCTACGAGCAGTACTTC. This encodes CASSTPTGGSYEQYF.

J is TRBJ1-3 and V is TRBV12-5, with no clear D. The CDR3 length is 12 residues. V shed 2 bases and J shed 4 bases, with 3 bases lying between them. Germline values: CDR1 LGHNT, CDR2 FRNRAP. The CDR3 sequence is CASGLLGNTIYF. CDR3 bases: TGTGCTAGTGGTTTGTTAGGAAACACCATATATTTT.

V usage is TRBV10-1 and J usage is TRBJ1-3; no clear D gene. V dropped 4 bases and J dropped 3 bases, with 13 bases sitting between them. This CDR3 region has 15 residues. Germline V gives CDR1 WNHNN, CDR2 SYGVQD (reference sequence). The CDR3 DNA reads TGCGCCAGCAGTGGGGAGGCCGGTAGTGGAAACACCATATATTTT. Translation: CASSGEAGSGNTIYF.

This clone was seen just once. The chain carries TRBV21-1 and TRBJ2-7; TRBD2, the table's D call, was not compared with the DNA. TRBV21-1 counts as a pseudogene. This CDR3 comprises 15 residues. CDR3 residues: CASSKVRITSDEQYF. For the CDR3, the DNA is TGTGCCAGCAGCAAAGTGCGTATCACCTCCGACGAGCAGTACTTC.

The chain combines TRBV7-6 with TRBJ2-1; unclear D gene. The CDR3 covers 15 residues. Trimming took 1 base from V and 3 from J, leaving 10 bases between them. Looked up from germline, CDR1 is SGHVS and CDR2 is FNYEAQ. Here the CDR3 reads CASSLEAVSYNEQFF. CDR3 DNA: TGTGCCAGCAGCTTAGAGGCGGTAAGCTACAATGAGCAGTTCTTC.

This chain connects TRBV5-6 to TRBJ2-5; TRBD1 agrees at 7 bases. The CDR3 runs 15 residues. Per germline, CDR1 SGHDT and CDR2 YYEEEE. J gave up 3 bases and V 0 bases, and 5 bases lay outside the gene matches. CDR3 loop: CASSLEGAAKETQYF. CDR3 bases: TGTGCCAGCAGCTTGGAGGGGGCGGCAAAAGAGACCCAGTACTTC.

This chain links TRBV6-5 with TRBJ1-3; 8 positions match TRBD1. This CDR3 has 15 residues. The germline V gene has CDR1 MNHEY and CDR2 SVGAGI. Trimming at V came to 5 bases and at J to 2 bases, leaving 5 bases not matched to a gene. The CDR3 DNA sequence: TGTGCCAGCAGTATCGACAGGGGAACTGGAAACACCATATATTTT. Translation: CASSIDRGTGNTIYF.